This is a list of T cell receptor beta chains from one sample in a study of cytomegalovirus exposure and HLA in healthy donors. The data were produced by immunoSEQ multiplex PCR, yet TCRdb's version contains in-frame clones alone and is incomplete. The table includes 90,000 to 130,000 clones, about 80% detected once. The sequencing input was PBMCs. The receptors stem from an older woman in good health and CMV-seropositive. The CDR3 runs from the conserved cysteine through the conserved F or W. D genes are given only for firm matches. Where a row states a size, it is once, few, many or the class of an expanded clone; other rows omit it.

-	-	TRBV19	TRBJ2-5	TGTGCCAGTAGTATAGATCAGGGAGAGACCCAGTACTTC	CASSIDQGETQYF
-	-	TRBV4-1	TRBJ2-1	TGCGCCAGCAGCCCGGGGACTGTTCCAAACAATGAGCAGTTCTTC	CASSPGTVPNNEQFF
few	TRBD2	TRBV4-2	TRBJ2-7	TGTGCCAGCAGCCCACCTGTCGGGACTAGCGGGAGTTACGAGCAGTACTTC	CASSPPVGTSGSYEQYF
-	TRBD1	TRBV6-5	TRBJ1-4	TGTGCCAGCAGTTCCATTTACAGGGGAACTAATGAAAAACTGTTTTTT	CASSSIYRGTNEKLFF
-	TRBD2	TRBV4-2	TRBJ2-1	TGTGCCAGCAGCCAAGTAGCGGGAGTTTTCGATGAGCAGTTCTTC	CASSQVAGVFDEQFF
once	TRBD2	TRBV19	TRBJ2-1	TGTGCCAGTAGTAGTCTAGCGGGAGTGCTCTATGAGCAGTTCTTC	CASSSLAGVLYEQFF
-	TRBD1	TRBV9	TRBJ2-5	TGTGCCAGCAGGAGACAGGGCCAAGAGACCCAGTACTTC	CASRRQGQETQYF
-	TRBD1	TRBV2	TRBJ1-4	TGTGCCAGCCGAGAACAGGGGGCAGGGGAAAAACTGTTTTTT	CASREQGAGEKLFF
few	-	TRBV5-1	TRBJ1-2	TGCGCCAGCAGCTTGGCTAGGGGTCGGTATGGCTACACCTTC	CASSLARGRYGYTF
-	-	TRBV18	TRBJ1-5	TGTGCCAGCTCACCTCCCGGAGGGAGCAATCAGCCCCAGCATTTT	CASSPPGGSNQPQHF
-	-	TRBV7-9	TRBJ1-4	TGTGCCAGCAGGCACGAGGTGGGGGGACTTAATGAAAAACTGTTTTTT	CASRHEVGGLNEKLFF
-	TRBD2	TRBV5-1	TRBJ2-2	TGCGCCAGCAGGACTAGCGGGAGGGACACCGGGGAGCTGTTTTTT	CASRTSGRDTGELFF
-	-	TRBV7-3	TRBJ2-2	TGTGCCAGCAGCTTACAGGGGACGAACACCGGGGAGCTGTTTTTT	CASSLQGTNTGELFF
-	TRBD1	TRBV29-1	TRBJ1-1	TGCAGCGTGCATTGGACAGGGGGGAACACTGAAGCTTTCTTT	CSVHWTGGNTEAFF
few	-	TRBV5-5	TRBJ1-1	TGTGCCAGCGAACCCAGGGGAGACACTGAAGCTTTCTTT	CASEPRGDTEAFF
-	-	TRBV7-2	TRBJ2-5	TGTGCCAGCTCACTCCGAGCTTTTGGTGCGGAGACCCAGTACTTC	CASSLRAFGAETQYF
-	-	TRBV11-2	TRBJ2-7	TGTGCCAGCAGCTTAGGGCCTAGCAATCGCTACGAGCAGTACTTC	CASSLGPSNRYEQYF
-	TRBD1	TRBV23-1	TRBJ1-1	TGCGCCAGCTGGGACAGGGGGAACACTGAAGCTTTCTTT	CASWDRGNTEAFF
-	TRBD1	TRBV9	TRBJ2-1	TGTGCCAGCAGCGCAGGGACAGTCCATGAGCAGTTCTTC	CASSAGTVHEQFF
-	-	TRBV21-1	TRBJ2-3	TGTGCCAGCAGCAAAGGGGAGGGGTTCGGGACAGATACGCAGTATTTT	CASSKGEGFGTDTQYF
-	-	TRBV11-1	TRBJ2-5	TGTGCCAGCAGCTTAAGGCTAGCCGGGGGAGAGACCCAGTACTTC	CASSLRLAGGETQYF
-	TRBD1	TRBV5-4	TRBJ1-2	TGTGCCAGCAGCCCCGGGACAGGGGAGGTCCTTAACTATGGCTACACCTTC	CASSPGTGEVLNYGYTF
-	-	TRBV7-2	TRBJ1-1	TGTGCCAGCACTAAACCAACAGGGAATGAAGCTTTCTTT	CASTKPTGNEAFF
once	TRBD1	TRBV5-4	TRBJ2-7	TGTGCCAGCAGCTTTGACAGGGGTCACGAGCAGTACTTC	CASSFDRGHEQYF
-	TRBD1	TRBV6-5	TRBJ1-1	TGTGCCAGCAGTTACTTCACAGGGGTTGGAACTGAAGCTTTCTTT	CASSYFTGVGTEAFF
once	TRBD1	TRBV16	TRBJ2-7	TGTGCCAGCAGCCATACGGGACAGGGGGGTCTCGAGCAGTACTTC	CASSHTGQGGLEQYF
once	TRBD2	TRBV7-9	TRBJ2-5	TGTGCCAGCAGCGGAACTAGCGGGAGTGCGGAGACCCAGTACTTC	CASSGTSGSAETQYF
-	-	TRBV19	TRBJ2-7	TGTGCCAGTAGTCCTATCGAAGGCCTCCGAGGAGAGCAGTACTTC	CASSPIEGLRGEQYF
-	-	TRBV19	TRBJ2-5	TGTGCCAGTAGTATTCTGACAGGAGGAGGTGAGACCCAGTACTTC	CASSILTGGGETQYF
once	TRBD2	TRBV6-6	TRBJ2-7	TGTGCCAGCAGTTACGGGACTAGTAAGCCCTACGAGCAGTACTTC	CASSYGTSKPYEQYF
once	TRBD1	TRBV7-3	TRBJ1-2	TGTGCCAGCAGCCCGGGACAGGGTAAAAAAGGGCTCAGGGGGGATGGCTACACCTTC	CASSPGQGKKGLRGDGYTF
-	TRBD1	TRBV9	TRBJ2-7	TGTGCCAGCAGCGTAGGGACAGGAATTTACGAGCAGTACTTC	CASSVGTGIYEQYF
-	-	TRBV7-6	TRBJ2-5	TGTGCCAGCAGACCGGGACTGATGCAAGAGACCCAGTACTTC	CASRPGLMQETQYF
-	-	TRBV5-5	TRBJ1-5	TGTGCCAGCAGCTTGTGGGGGGATCGGGGCAATCAGCCCCAGCATTTT	CASSLWGDRGNQPQHF
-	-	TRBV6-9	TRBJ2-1	TGTGCCAGCGGATTCTGTCCGGGAAAGTCCTACAATGAGCAGTTCTTC	CASGFCPGKSYNEQFF
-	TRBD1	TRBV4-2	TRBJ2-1	TGTGCCAGCAGCCAAGAAGGGGCAGGGGGTCGCTCCTACAATGAGCAGTTCTTC	CASSQEGAGGRSYNEQFF
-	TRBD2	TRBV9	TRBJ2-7	TGTGCCAGCAGGCCGGGGGGCGAGCAGTACTTC	CASRPGGEQYF
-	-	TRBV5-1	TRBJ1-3	TGCGCCAGCAGCGAGGCAAGCTCTGGAAACACCATATATTTT	CASSEASSGNTIYF
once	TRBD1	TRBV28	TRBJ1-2	TGTGCCAGCAGTAGCTTAGGGACAGGGGGCATCTATGGCTACACCTTC	CASSSLGTGGIYGYTF
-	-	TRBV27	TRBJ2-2	TGTGCCAGCAGTTGGCAGGGGGGAGACACCGGGGAGCTGTTTTTT	CASSWQGGDTGELFF
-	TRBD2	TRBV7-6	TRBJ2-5	TGTGCCAGCACCAAAAGGACTAGCGGGAGTGAGACCCAGTACTTC	CASTKRTSGSETQYF
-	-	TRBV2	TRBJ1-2	TGTGCCAGCAGTGACCAACAGATAGGATATGGCTACACCTTC	CASSDQQIGYGYTF
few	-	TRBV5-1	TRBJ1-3	TGCGCCAGCAGCTTGGAACGACAGGGAAACACCATATATTTT	CASSLERQGNTIYF
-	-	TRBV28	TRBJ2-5	TGTGCCAGCACCGTGAGGGGGTGGTACCAAGAGACCCAGTACTTC	CASTVRGWYQETQYF
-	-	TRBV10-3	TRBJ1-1	TGTGCCATCATGGGCCGGGGAAACACTGAAGCTTTCTTT	CAIMGRGNTEAFF
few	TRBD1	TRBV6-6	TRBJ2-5	TGTGCCAGCAGGGTCGGACAGGGGCTCACCCAGTACTTC	CASRVGQGLTQYF
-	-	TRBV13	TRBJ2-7	TGTGCCAGCAGCTTAGGCGGGGCGGGGCAATCCTACGAGCAGTACTTC	CASSLGGAGQSYEQYF
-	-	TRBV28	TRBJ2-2	TGTGCCAGCAGGACTTTCAGGGTCAGGTCCGGGGAGCTGTTTTTT	CASRTFRVRSGELFF
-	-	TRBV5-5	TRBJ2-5	TGTGCCAGCAGCTTGGTGTCGAGCGGCCAAGAGACCCAGTACTTC	CASSLVSSGQETQYF
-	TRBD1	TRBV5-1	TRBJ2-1	TGCGCCAGCAGCTCTGAGACAGGGTTCCACTACAATGAGCAGTTCTTC	CASSSETGFHYNEQFF
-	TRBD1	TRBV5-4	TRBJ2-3	TGTGCCAGCAGCCTGCGGACAGGGAGCACAGATACGCAGTATTTT	CASSLRTGSTDTQYF
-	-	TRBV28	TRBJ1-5	TGTGCCAGCAGCGGGGTCCGGGGTCAGCCCCAGCATTTT	CASSGVRGQPQHF
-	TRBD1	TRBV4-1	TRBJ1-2	TGCGCCAGCAGCCAAGTGGACAGGGATGGCTACACCTTC	CASSQVDRDGYTF